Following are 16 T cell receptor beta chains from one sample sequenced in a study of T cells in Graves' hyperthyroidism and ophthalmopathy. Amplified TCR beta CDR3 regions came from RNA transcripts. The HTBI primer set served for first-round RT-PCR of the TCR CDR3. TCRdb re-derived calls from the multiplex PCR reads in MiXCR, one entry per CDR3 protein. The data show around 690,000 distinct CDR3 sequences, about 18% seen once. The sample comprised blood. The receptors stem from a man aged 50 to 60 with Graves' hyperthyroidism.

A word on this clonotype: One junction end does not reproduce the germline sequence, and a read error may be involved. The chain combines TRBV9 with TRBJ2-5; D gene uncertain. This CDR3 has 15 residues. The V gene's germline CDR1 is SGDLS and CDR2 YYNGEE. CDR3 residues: CASSSNPHPQEPQYF. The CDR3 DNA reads TGTGCCAGCAGCTCCAACCCCCACCCTCAAGAGCCCCAGTACTTC.

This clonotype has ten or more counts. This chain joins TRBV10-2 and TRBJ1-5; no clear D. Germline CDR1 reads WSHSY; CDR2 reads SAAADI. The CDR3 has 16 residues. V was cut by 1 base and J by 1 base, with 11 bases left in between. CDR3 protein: CASSELTLGSNQPQHF. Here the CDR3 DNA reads TGCGCCAGCAGTGAGTTGACCCTGGGGAGCAATCAGCCCCAGCATTTT.

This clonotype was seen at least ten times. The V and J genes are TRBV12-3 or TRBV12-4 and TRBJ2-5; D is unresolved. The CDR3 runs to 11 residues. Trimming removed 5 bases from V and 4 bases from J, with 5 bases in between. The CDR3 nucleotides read TGTGCCAGCAGTACAACAGAGACCCAGTACTTC. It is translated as CASSTTETQYF.

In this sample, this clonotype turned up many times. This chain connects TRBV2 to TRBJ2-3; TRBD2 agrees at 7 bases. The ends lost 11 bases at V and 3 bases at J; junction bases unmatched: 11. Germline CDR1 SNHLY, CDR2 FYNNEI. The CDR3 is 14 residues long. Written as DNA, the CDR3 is TGTGCCGCCCGGGTGGGCGGGAGTACAGATACGCAGTATTTT. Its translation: CAARVGGSTDTQYF.

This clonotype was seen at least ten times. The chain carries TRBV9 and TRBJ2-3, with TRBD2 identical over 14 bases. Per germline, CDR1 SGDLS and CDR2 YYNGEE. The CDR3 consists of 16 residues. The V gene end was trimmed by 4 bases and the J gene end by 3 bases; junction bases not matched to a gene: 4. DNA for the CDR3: TGTGCCAGCAGCCCCCGGACTAGCGGGAGGACAGATACGCAGTATTTT. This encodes CASSPRTSGRTDTQYF.

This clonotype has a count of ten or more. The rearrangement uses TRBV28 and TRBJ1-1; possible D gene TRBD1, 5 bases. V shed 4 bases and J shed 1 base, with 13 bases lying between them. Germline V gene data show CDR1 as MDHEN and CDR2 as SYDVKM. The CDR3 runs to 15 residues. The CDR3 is CASSSAGGANTEAFF. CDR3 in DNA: TGTGCCAGCAGTTCCGCCGGGGGAGCGAACACTGAAGCTTTCTTT.

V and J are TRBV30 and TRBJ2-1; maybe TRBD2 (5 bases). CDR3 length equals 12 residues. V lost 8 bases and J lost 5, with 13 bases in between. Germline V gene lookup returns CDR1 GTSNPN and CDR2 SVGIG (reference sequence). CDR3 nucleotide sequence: TGTGCCGGTCGGGGTAGCAACAATGAGCAGTTCTTC. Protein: CAGRGSNNEQFF.

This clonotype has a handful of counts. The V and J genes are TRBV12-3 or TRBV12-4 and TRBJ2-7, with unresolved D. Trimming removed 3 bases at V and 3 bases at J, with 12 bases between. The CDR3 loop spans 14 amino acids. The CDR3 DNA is TGTGCCAGCAGTTTGGATCCCCCGGACTACGAGCAGTACTTC. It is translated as CASSLDPPDYEQYF.

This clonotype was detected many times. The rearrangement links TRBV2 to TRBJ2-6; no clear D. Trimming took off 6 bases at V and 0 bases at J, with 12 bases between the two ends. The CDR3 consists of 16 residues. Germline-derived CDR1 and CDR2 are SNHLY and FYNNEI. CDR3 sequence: CASREHGSSGANVLTF. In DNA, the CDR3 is TGTGCCAGCAGGGAACATGGAAGCTCTGGGGCCAACGTCCTGACTTTC. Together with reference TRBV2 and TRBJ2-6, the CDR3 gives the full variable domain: EPEVTQTPSHQVTQMGQEVILRCVPISNHLYFYWYRQILGQKVEFLVSFYNNEISEKSEIFDDQFSVERPDGSNFTLKIRSTKLEDSAMYFCASREHGSSGANVLTFGAGSRLTVL.

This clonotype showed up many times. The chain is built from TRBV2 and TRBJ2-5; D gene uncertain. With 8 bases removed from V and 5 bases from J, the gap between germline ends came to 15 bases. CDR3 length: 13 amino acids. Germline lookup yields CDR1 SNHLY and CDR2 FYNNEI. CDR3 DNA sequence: TGTGCCAGCTTGAGACGGAGTGGGGAGACCCAGTACTTC. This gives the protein CASLRRSGETQYF.

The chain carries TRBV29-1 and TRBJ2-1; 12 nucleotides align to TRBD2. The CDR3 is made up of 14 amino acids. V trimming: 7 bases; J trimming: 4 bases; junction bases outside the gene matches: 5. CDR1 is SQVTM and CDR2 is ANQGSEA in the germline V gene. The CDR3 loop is CSGKLAGGYNEQFF. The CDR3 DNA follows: TGCAGCGGTAAACTAGCGGGAGGTTACAATGAGCAGTTCTTC.

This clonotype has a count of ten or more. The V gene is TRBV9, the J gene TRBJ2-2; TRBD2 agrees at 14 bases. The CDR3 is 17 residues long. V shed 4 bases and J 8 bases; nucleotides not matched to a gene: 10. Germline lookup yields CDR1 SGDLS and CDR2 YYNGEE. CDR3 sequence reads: CASSPTGTSGRIGELFF. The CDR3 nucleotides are TGTGCCAGCAGCCCAACCGGGACTAGCGGGAGAATAGGGGAGCTGTTTTTT.

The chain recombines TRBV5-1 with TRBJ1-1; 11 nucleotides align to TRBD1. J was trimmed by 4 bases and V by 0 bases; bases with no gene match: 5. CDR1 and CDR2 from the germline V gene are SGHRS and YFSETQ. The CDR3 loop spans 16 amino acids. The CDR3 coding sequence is TGCGCCAGCAGCTTGGGATTCGGGACAGGGGGCACTGAAGCTTTCTTT. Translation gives CASSLGFGTGGTEAFF.

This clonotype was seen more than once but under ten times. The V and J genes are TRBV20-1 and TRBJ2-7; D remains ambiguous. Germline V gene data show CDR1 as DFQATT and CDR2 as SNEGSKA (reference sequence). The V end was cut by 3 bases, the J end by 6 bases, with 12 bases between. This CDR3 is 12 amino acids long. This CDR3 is CSARGTSSEQYF. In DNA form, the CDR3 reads TGCAGTGCTAGGGGCACCTCCAGCGAGCAGTACTTC.

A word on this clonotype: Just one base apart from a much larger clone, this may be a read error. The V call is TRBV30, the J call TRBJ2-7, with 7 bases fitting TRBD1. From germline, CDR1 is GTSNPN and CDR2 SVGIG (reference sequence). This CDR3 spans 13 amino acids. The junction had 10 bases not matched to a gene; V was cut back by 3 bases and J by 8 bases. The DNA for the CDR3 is TGTGCCTGGAGAGGACAGGCGGCCGGACAGCAGTACTTC. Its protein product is CAWRGQAAGQQYF. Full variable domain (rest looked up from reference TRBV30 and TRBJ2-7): SQTIHQWPATLVQPVGSPLSLECTVEGTSNPNLYWYRQAAGRGLQLLFYSVGIGQISSEVPQNLSASRPQDRQFILSSKKLLLSDSGFYLCAWRGQAAGQQYFGPGTRLTVT.

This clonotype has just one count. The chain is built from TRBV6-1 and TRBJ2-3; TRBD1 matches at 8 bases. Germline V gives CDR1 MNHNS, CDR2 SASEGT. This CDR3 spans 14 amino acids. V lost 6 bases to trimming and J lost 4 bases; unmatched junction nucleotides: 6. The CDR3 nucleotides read TGTGCCAGCAGGCGGACAGGGAAGGCAGATACGCAGTATTTT. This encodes CASRRTGKADTQYF.